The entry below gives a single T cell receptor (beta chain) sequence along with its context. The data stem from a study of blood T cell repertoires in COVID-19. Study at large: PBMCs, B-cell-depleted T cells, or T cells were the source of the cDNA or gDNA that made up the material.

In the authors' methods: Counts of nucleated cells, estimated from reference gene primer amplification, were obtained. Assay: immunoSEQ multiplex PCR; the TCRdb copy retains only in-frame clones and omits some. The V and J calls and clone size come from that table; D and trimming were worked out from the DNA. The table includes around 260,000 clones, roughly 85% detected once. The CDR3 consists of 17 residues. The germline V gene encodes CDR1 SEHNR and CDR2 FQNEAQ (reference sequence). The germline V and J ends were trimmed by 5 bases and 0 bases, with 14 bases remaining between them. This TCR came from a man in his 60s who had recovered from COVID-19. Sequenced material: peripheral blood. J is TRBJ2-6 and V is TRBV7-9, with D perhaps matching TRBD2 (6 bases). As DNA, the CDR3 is TGTGCCAGCAGCGGGCCGGGGGTAGGCTCTGGGGCCAACGTCCTGACTTTC. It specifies CASSGPGVGSGANVLTF.